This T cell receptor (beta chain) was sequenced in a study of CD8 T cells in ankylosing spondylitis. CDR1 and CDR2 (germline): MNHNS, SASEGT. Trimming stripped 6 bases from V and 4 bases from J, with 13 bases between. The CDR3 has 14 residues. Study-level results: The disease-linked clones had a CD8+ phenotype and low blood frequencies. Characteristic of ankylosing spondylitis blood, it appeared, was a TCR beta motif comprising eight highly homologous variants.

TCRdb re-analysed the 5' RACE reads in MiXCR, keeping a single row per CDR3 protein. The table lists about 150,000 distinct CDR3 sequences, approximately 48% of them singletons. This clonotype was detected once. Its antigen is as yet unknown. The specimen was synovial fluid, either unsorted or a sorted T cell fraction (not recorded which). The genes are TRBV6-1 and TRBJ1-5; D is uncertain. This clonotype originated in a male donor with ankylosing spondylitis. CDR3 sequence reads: CASSAGPGNQPQHF. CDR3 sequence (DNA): TGTGCCAGCAGCGCCGGGCCCGGTAATCAGCCCCAGCATTTT.